These 28 T cell receptor beta chains were sequenced from one sample in a study of low-dose radiotherapy and immunotherapy resistance in tumors. The time point is: after trial treatment. Treatment given: LDRT plus nivolumab, ipilimumab, low-dose cyclophosphamide and aspirin (RACIN trial). Alpha- and beta-chain coverage of first-strand cDNA came from TRAV- and TRBV-specific primers. TCRs underwent 15 to 20 PCR cycles of amplification with a constant-region primer and V-primer adapter. TCRdb used MiXCR to reprocess the reads, holding one entry per CDR3 protein. The sample has roughly 90,000 distinct CDR3 sequences, 20% to 25% seen once. The sample here was PBMCs, taken after low-dose radiotherapy plus immunotherapy. These receptors all stem from a female donor with ovarian cancer.

Regarding this clonotype: This likely came from a read error, as a far larger clone is one base away. The chain is built from TRBV3-1 and TRBJ2-1; tentatively, D is TRBD1 (6 bases). Germline CDR1 and CDR2: LGHDT and YNNKEL (reference sequence). The CDR3 contains 16 residues. V was cut by 6 bases and J by 3 bases, with 18 bases left in between. The CDR3 DNA is TGTGCCAGCAGATTTTCGTCAGGGGCCCTCTACAATGAGCAGTTCTTC. Its translation: CASRFSSGALYNEQFF.

In its sample, this clonotype was seen many times. The V call is TRBV28, the J call TRBJ1-1; perhaps TRBD1 as D (5 bases). Per germline, CDR1 MDHEN and CDR2 SYDVKM. V lost 5 bases, J lost 3 bases, and 13 bases lay in between. The CDR3 runs to 14 residues. Here the CDR3 reads CASSTPGLHTEAFF. For the CDR3, the DNA is TGTGCCAGCAGTACGCCGGGACTTCACACTGAAGCTTTCTTT.

The chain joins TRBV11-2 to TRBJ1-2; the D gene is possibly TRBD1 (5 bases). This CDR3 has 14 residues. Germline values: CDR1 SGHAT, CDR2 FQNNGV. The ends were cut back, 0 bases at V and 2 bases at J, with 7 bases in the middle. The CDR3 loop reads CASSLERGNYGYTF. CDR3 nucleotides: TGTGCCAGCAGCTTAGAACGGGGGAACTATGGCTACACCTTC.

For this clonotype: Because the CDR3 is missing its conserved closing phenylalanine or tryptophan, this is likely a read error. The V call is TRBV11-2, the J call TRBJ1-2; no firm D call. The CDR3 has 14 residues. CDR1 and CDR2 (germline): SGHAT, FQNNGV. The CDR3 spells CVSSRVGGNYGYTL. The CDR3 DNA reads as TGTGTCAGCAGCCGGGTCGGTGGTAACTATGGCTACACCTTG.

This clonotype was counted at least ten times. The chain has TRBV30 and TRBJ2-1; D gene uncertain. The germline V gene encodes CDR1 GTSNPN and CDR2 SVGIG (reference sequence). V was cut by 2 bases and J by 6 bases, with 11 bases left in between. CDR3 length: 13 residues. The CDR3 is CAWSTDSVNEQFF. For the CDR3, the DNA is TGTGCCTGGAGTACCGACTCCGTCAATGAGCAGTTCTTC. Supplemented by reference TRBV30 and TRBJ2-1, the full variable domain reads SQTIHQWPATLVQPVGSPLSLECTVEGTSNPNLYWYRQAAGRGLQLLFYSVGIGQISSEVPQNLSASRPQDRQFILSSKKLLLSDSGFYLCAWSTDSVNEQFFGPGTRLTVL.

The chain carries TRBV12-3 or TRBV12-4 and TRBJ1-1; 7 bases match TRBD1. The junction had 12 bases not matched to a gene; V was cut back by 6 bases and J by 2 bases. This CDR3 is built from 16 residues. CDR3 region: CASRYSPPGGNTEAFF. The CDR3 nucleotides are TGTGCCAGCAGGTACAGCCCGCCAGGGGGAAACACTGAAGCTTTCTTT.

The table lists this clonotype with many counts. The rearrangement links TRBV12-3 or TRBV12-4 to TRBJ2-5; tentative D call: TRBD1 (5 bases). V was pared by 7 bases and J by 2 bases, with 11 bases between. This CDR3 comprises 13 residues. CDR3 region: CASIATAQETQYF. The CDR3 region has the DNA TGTGCCAGCATTGCGACAGCACAAGAGACCCAGTACTTC.

This clonotype was counted a few times. The chain employs TRBV19 and TRBJ2-1; the D gene is possibly TRBD1 (5 bases). The V gene's germline CDR1 is LNHDA and CDR2 SQIVND (reference sequence). The V end lost 1 base, the J end lost 0 bases, and 13 bases lay between the germline ends. The CDR3 loop spans 17 amino acids. The CDR3 sequence: CASSIALTESSYNEQFF. The CDR3 coding sequence is TGTGCCAGTAGTATAGCCCTGACAGAGAGCTCCTACAATGAGCAGTTCTTC. Complete variable domain (other parts from reference TRBV19 and TRBJ2-1): DGGITQSPKYLFRKEGQNVTLSCEQNLNHDAMYWYRQDPGQGLRLIYYSQIVNDFQKGDIAEGYSVSREKKESFPLTVTSAQKNPTAFYLCASSIALTESSYNEQFFGPGTRLTVL.

This clonotype was recorded many times. The gene calls are TRBV10-3 and TRBJ2-7; TRBD1 agrees at 7 bases. The CDR3 is 12 residues long. Germline CDR1 ENHRY, CDR2 SYGVKD. V shed 10 bases, J shed 4 bases, and the junction held 7 bases outside the gene matches. CDR3 in DNA: TGTGCCACCCGTGACAGGGAATACGAGCAGTACTTC. This translates into CATRDREYEQYF.

This clonotype occurred many times. CDR3 nucleotides: TGCAGTGCTCCAAGGACAGGGGCGGGCTATGGCTACACCTTC. Its protein is CSAPRTGAGYGYTF. The rearrangement joins TRBV20-1 to TRBJ1-2, with TRBD1 matching over 9 bases. Trimming at V came to 5 bases and at J to 4 bases, leaving 8 bases not matched to a gene. The germline V gene has CDR1 DFQATT and CDR2 SNEGSKA (reference sequence). The length of the CDR3 is 14 residues.

This clonotype was counted many times. The chain combines TRBV13 with TRBJ1-2, with 8 bases identical to TRBD1. The CDR3 has 19 amino acids. J lost 6 bases, V lost 2 bases, and 20 bases had no gene match. Germline CDR1 PRHDT, CDR2 FYEKMQ (reference sequence). The CDR3 DNA follows: TGTGCCAGCAGCTTAAACTTGGGATGGGGGACAGGACAAGGCCATGGCTACACCTTC. Its translation is CASSLNLGWGTGQGHGYTF.

About this clonotype itself: This likely reflects a read error, since a far larger clone is one base away. The chain couples TRBV6-2 or TRBV6-3 to TRBJ2-7; 9 bases line up with TRBD2. Trimming at V came to 5 bases and at J to 7 bases, leaving 12 bases not matched to a gene. This CDR3 is built from 15 residues. Germline V gene data show CDR1 as MNHEY and CDR2 as SVGEGT. The CDR3 here is CASSERLAAFNEQYF. CDR3 bases: TGTGCCAGCAGTGAGAGACTAGCGGCCTTCAATGAGCAGTACTTC.

The rearrangement joins TRBV30 to TRBJ1-1; a possible D gene is TRBD1 (6 bases). V lost 2 bases to trimming and J lost 4 bases, with 23 bases between them. Germline CDR1 GTSNPN, CDR2 SVGIG (reference sequence). This CDR3 region has 17 residues. The CDR3 DNA sequence: TGTGCCTGGAGTTTGCCCCCGACACAGGGAAAGGGCACTGAAGCTTTCTTT. Translation: CAWSLPPTQGKGTEAFF.

Many counts were recorded for this clonotype. The gene calls are TRBV6-2 or TRBV6-3 and TRBJ2-5; D uncertain. V was trimmed by 2 bases and J by 5 bases, leaving 9 bases between them. The germline CDR1 and CDR2 sequences are MNHEY and SVGEGT. The CDR3 totals 13 residues. CDR3 in amino acids: CASSYQILETQYF. CDR3 nucleotide sequence: TGTGCCAGCAGTTACCAAATTCTGGAGACCCAGTACTTC.

The CDR3 nucleotides are TGTGCCAGCAGTAACAGGGTTTCTGAAGCTTTCTTT. Translating gives CASSNRVSEAFF. The chain has TRBV27 and TRBJ1-1, with TRBD1 as a possible D gene (6 bases). Germline-derived CDR1 and CDR2 are MNHEY and SMNVEV (reference sequence). The CDR3 is made up of 12 amino acids. V lost 5 bases and J 6 bases, leaving 10 bases between the germline ends.

The chain recombines TRBV3-1 with TRBJ2-4; the D gene is possibly TRBD2 (6 bases). With 4 bases removed from V and 4 bases from J, the gap between germline ends came to 11 bases. Germline V gene sequence: CDR1 LGHDT, CDR2 YNNKEL (reference sequence). The CDR3 runs to 14 residues. The CDR3 DNA follows: TGTGCCAGCAGCCCAGGCGGGATGAAAAACATTCAGTACTTC. Translating gives CASSPGGMKNIQYF.

This clonotype was counted only a few times. This likely traces to a read error, being one base from a far larger clone. The chain has TRBV28 and TRBJ2-7, with a possible D match to TRBD2 (7 bases). The V gene's germline CDR1 is MDHEN and CDR2 SYDVKM. The CDR3 is 13 residues long. The germline V and J ends were trimmed by 8 bases and 7 bases, with 18 bases remaining between them. The CDR3 sequence: CASWGGRMGEQYF. The CDR3, as DNA: TGTGCCAGCTGGGGGGGCAGGATGGGTGAGCAGTACTTC.

This clonotype was seen many times. This rearrangement joins TRBV14 to TRBJ2-3, with 9 bases aligning to TRBD2. With V trimmed by 4 bases and J by 6 bases, 8 bases remained unmatched. The CDR3 spans 15 residues. The V gene's germline CDR1 is SGHDN and CDR2 FVKESK. Written as DNA, the CDR3 is TGTGCCAGCAGCCGTCCGGGACTAGCCTTGGATACGCAGTATTTT. Its protein product is CASSRPGLALDTQYF.

This clonotype came up many times. The chain links TRBV12-3 or TRBV12-4 to TRBJ2-2; D may correspond to TRBD1 or TRBD2 (5 bases each). This CDR3 contains 18 residues. Trimming took off 3 bases at V and 0 bases at J, with 17 bases between the two ends. The CDR3 reads CASSLPGRRDPNTGELFF. In DNA form, the CDR3 reads TGTGCCAGCAGTTTGCCTGGACGCAGGGACCCGAACACCGGGGAGCTGTTTTTT.

This sequence joins TRBV29-1 and TRBJ2-2; 9 bases align to TRBD1. The CDR3 contains 15 residues. Germline values: CDR1 SQVTM, CDR2 ANQGSEA. This CDR3 reads CRAEQGAPNTGELFF. The CDR3 region has the DNA TGCAGGGCCGAACAGGGGGCGCCGAACACCGGGGAGCTGTTTTTT.

There are many counts of this clonotype. V is TRBV18 and J is TRBJ2-4; 8 bases align to TRBD2. Germline CDR1 and CDR2: KGHSH and LQKENI. The CDR3 sequence is 16 residues long. V gave up 1 base and J gave up 4 bases; unmatched junction bases: 6. CDR3: CASSPRAGDPKNIQYF. The DNA for the CDR3 is TGTGCCAGCTCACCACGAGCGGGAGATCCTAAAAACATTCAGTACTTC.

In its sample, this clonotype was seen many times. The chain uses TRBV12-3 or TRBV12-4 and TRBJ1-1; D possibly corresponds to TRBD1 (5 bases). This CDR3 comprises 16 residues. Trimming pared 1 base from V and 4 bases from J, leaving 16 bases between. The CDR3 sequence: CASSLGVGAVGTEAFF. CDR3 coding DNA: TGTGCCAGCAGTTTAGGGGTTGGGGCGGTGGGCACTGAAGCTTTCTTT.

This clonotype has at least ten counts. The V gene is TRBV11-2, the J gene TRBJ2-7; 7 bases line up with TRBD1. The CDR3 loop spans 15 amino acids. With V trimmed by 3 bases and J by 1 base, 6 bases remained unmatched. Germline-derived CDR1 and CDR2 are SGHAT and FQNNGV. As DNA, the CDR3 is TGTGCCAGCAGCTTGGAACGGGACAGTTCCTACGAGCAGTACTTC. Translated, it gives CASSLERDSSYEQYF.

This clonotype was counted many times. The chain combines TRBV13 with TRBJ2-3; D may be TRBD1 or TRBD2 (5 bases each). The CDR3 contains 15 residues. Germline CDR1 reads PRHDT; CDR2 reads FYEKMQ (reference sequence). V lost 4 bases to trimming and J lost 0 bases, with 11 bases between them. This CDR3 is CASSSKWDSTDTQYF. The CDR3 DNA reads as TGTGCCAGCAGCTCCAAGTGGGACAGCACAGATACGCAGTATTTT.

V is TRBV11-2 and J is TRBJ2-1, with TRBD2 matching over 10 bases. The CDR3 has 15 residues. Per the germline V gene, CDR1 is SGHAT and CDR2 is FQNNGV. V trimming: 4 bases; J trimming: 5 bases; junction bases outside the gene matches: 5. CDR3 in DNA: TGTGCCAGCAGCTCTCTAGCGGGAGTCAACAATGAGCAGTTCTTC. As protein: CASSSLAGVNNEQFF.

This clonotype came up many times. V usage is TRBV6-1 and J usage is TRBJ2-1; D not certain. The germline CDR1 and CDR2 sequences are MNHNS and SASEGT. The ends were cut back, 1 base at V and 6 bases at J, with 13 bases in the middle. The CDR3 totals 15 residues. The CDR3 here is CASSEDGRRVNEQFF. CDR3 sequence (DNA): TGTGCCAGCAGTGAAGACGGTCGAAGGGTCAATGAGCAGTTCTTC.

This clonotype was picked up many times. The chain links TRBV20-1 to TRBJ1-5; a possible D gene is TRBD1 (5 bases). The germline V and J ends were trimmed by 6 bases and 6 bases, with 18 bases remaining between them. Germline V CDR1 and CDR2: DFQATT, SNEGSKA (reference sequence). This CDR3 is 14 amino acids long. CDR3 sequence (DNA): TGCAGTGCGGGACTGATAAGTCGCTGTCAGCCCCAGCATTTT. Its protein product is CSAGLISRCQPQHF.

This clonotype was observed at least ten times. DNA of the CDR3: TGTGCCAGCAGTTACGCAACAGGGGGCCCGAACACTGAAGCTTTCTTT. This codes for CASSYATGGPNTEAFF. The rearrangement links TRBV6-2 or TRBV6-3 to TRBJ1-1, with 9 bases fitting TRBD1. The CDR3 runs 16 residues. J lost 1 base, V lost 2 bases, and 5 bases had no gene match. CDR1 and CDR2 from the germline V gene are MNHEY and SVGEGT.